The sequence of this T cell receptor (beta chain) was determined in a study of control samples from healthy donors and cancer patients. The V gene's germline CDR1 is SGHTA and CDR2 FQGNSA. The CDR3 spans 14 residues. Trimming left V 1 base short and J 1 base short, with 7 bases between. This clone was picked up one time. Measured with immunoSEQ multiplex PCR; TCRdb has only the in-frame clones, and not every one. Altogether about 34,000 clones are present, roughly 92% being singletons, with the ten largest covering around 1.8%. The rearrangement joins TRBV7-2 to TRBJ1-1, with D possibly being TRBD1 (5 bases). The clonotype was recovered from a man aged 40-55 years with colorectal cancer. The specimen was PBMCs. CDR3 region: CASSLGGRNTEAFF. The CDR3 DNA sequence: TGTGCCAGCAGCTTAGGGGGCCGGAACACTGAAGCTTTCTTT.